This paragraph covers one T cell receptor beta chain sequence. The CDR3 has 14 residues. Deletions cut 10 bases from V and 3 bases from J, with 17 bases between. From germline, CDR1 is SEHNR and CDR2 FQNEAQ (reference sequence). The sample is drawn from a study of blood T cell repertoires in COVID-19. Overall study: Whether acute or convalescent, the COVID-19 samples came from the United States, Italy and Spain. PBMCs, B-cell-depleted T cells, or T cells were the source of the cDNA or gDNA that made up the material.

Per the authors' pipeline: Nucleated cell counts were estimated from reference gene primer amplification. Using immunoSEQ multiplex PCR, the repertoire was profiled, and TCRdb retains in-frame clones only, with some absent. V and J calls and clone size are as listed in that table; D and trimming were resolved from the DNA. The data hold just under 20,000 clones, with about 88% observed a single time. The source of this sequence is a human donor with active COVID-19. The donor label of this sample is uncertain. Sequencing input: peripheral blood. This chain joins TRBV7-9 and TRBJ2-3; tentatively, D is TRBD1 (5 bases). The CDR3 sequence is CATTGQGSTDTQYF. Here the CDR3 DNA reads TGTGCCACAACAGGCCAAGGGTCGACAGATACGCAGTATTTT.